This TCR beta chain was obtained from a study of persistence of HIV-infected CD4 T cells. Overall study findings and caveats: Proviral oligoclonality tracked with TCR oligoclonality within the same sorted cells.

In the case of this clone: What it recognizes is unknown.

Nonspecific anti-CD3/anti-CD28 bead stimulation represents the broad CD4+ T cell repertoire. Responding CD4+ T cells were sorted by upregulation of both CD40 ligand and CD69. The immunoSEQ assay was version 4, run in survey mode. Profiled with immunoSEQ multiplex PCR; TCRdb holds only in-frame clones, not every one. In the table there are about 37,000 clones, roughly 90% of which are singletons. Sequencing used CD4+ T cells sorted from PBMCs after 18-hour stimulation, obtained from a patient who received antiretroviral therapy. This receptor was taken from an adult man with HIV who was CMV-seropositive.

CDR3 nucleotides: TGTGCCATCAGGCCTGGACAGGGGGCTACTTCACCCCTCCACTTT. It translates to CAIRPGQGATSPLHF. V usage is TRBV10-3 and J usage is TRBJ1-6; 11 bases agree with TRBD1. The CDR3 totals 15 residues. V shed 6 bases, J shed 9 bases, and the junction held 7 bases outside the gene matches. Germline V gene sequence: CDR1 ENHRY, CDR2 SYGVKD.